The 26 T cell receptor beta chains presented below share a single source sample, sequenced in a study of graft-versus-host responses after intestinal transplantation. Produced via immunoSEQ multiplex PCR; TCRdb's table is partial and in-frame only. The sample has 11,000 to 15,000 clones, roughly a third seen once. Sequencing was performed on alloreactive CD4+ T cells from a mixed lymphocyte reaction culture, taken before intestinal transplant. Subset denoted: CFSE-low proliferating T cells sorted from approximately 6-day pre-transplant mixed lymphocyte reaction (GvH or HvG direction). The source of these receptors is a human patient who received an intestinal transplant.

This clone was counted only a few times. The chain employs TRBV4-2 and TRBJ2-2, with D maybe TRBD1 (5 bases). Germline CDR1 and CDR2: LGHNA and YNFKEQ. V dropped 6 bases and J dropped 3 bases, with 11 bases sitting between them. The CDR3 spans 14 residues. CDR3 protein: CASRAGWDTGELFF. CDR3 nucleotides: TGTGCCAGCAGGGCAGGGTGGGACACCGGGGAGCTGTTTTTT.

The genes are TRBV19 and TRBJ2-2; 12 bases are shared with TRBD2. The germline CDR1 and CDR2 sequences are LNHDA and SQIVND (reference sequence). This CDR3 region has 15 residues. Trimming removed 7 bases from V and 4 bases from J; junction bases left unmatched: 4. CDR3 nucleotides: TGTGCCAGTATTAGACTAGCGGGAGCCACCGGGGAGCTGTTTTTT. Encoded protein: CASIRLAGATGELFF. The full variable domain, in which reference TRBV19 and TRBJ2-2 provide the parts outside the CDR3, is DGGITQSPKYLFRKEGQNVTLSCEQNLNHDAMYWYRQDPGQGLRLIYYSQIVNDFQKGDIAEGYSVSREKKESFPLTVTSAQKNPTAFYLCASIRLAGATGELFFGEGSRLTVL.

The rearrangement uses TRBV2 and TRBJ2-3; 8 nucleotides align to TRBD2. CDR3 size: 13 residues. Germline CDR1 is SNHLY and CDR2 is FYNNEI. Trimming cost V 10 bases and J 8 bases; bases outside gene matches: 11. The chain's CDR3 is CANQREPRGTQYF. The CDR3 DNA follows: TGTGCCAACCAGCGGGAGCCTCGGGGTACGCAGTATTTT.

The rearrangement joins TRBV9 to TRBJ2-3, with no clear D. V lost 4 bases and J 3 bases, leaving 9 bases between the germline ends. Germline loops: CDR1 SGDLS, CDR2 YYNGEE. The CDR3 contains 13 residues. In nucleotides, the CDR3 is TGTGCCAGCAGCCCTCTCACGACAGATACGCAGTATTTT. Encoded protein: CASSPLTTDTQYF. The whole variable domain, remainder taken from reference TRBV9 and TRBJ2-3, is DSGVTQTPKHLITATGQRVTLRCSPRSGDLSVYWYQQSLDQGLQFLIQYYNGEERAKGNILERFSAQQFPDLHSELNLSSLELGDSALYFCASSPLTTDTQYFGPGTRLTVL.

The chain joins TRBV6-1 to TRBJ1-3; D remains ambiguous. The V end lost 5 bases, the J end lost 1 base, and 9 bases lay between the germline ends. The CDR3 loop spans 14 amino acids. Looked up from germline, CDR1 is MNHNS and CDR2 is SASEGT. This CDR3 reads CASSLQSSGNTIYF. The CDR3 DNA reads TGTGCCAGCAGTTTACAGTCTTCTGGAAACACCATATATTTT.

In its sample, this clone was seen once. The chain is built from TRBV5-1 and TRBJ2-6; D might be TRBD2 (5 bases). The germline gives CDR1 SGHRS, CDR2 YFSETQ. This CDR3 is 17 amino acids long. Trimming stripped 1 base from V and 1 base from J, with 12 bases between. The CDR3 region has the DNA TGCGCCAGCAGCTTGAACCCCCGGGGTTCTGGGGCCAACGTCCTGACTTTC. It specifies CASSLNPRGSGANVLTF.

This rearrangement joins TRBV19 to TRBJ2-1; D possibly corresponds to TRBD2 (6 bases). CDR1 and CDR2 from the germline V gene are LNHDA and SQIVND (reference sequence). V dropped 5 bases and J dropped 2 bases, with 13 bases sitting between them. The CDR3 consists of 15 residues. The CDR3 bases are TGTGCCAGTAGTGTGCGGCGGGGCACCTACAATGAGCAGTTCTTC. Amino acids: CASSVRRGTYNEQFF.

The CDR3 DNA follows: TGTGCCAGCAGTGCCTCAGGCTATGGCTACACCTTC. Translation gives CASSASGYGYTF. The V gene is TRBV6-9, the J gene TRBJ1-2; D is unclear. Trimming removed 5 bases from V and 4 bases from J, with 8 bases in between. The CDR3 is 12 amino acids. Germline CDR1 and CDR2: MNHGY and SVAAGI.

J is TRBJ2-3 and V is TRBV10-2; 7 bases are a match to TRBD2. The CDR3 contains 15 residues. Germline-derived CDR1 and CDR2 are WSHSY and SAAADI. V shed 3 bases, J shed 4 bases, and the junction held 7 bases outside the gene matches. DNA of the CDR3: TGCGCCAGCAGTGAAGGGCCGGGGAGGGCAGATACGCAGTATTTT. Its translation: CASSEGPGRADTQYF.

This sequence joins TRBV5-1 and TRBJ2-3, with no clear D. The germline gives CDR1 SGHRS, CDR2 YFSETQ. This CDR3 has 12 amino acids. Trimming took 4 bases from V and 0 from J, leaving 3 bases between them. The CDR3 nucleotides read TGCGCCAGCAGCATTAGCACAGATACGCAGTATTTT. This gives the protein CASSISTDTQYF.

This clone has more than one count but fewer than ten. The rearrangement uses TRBV15 and TRBJ2-5; D is perhaps TRBD1 or TRBD2 (5 bases each). Trimming took 4 bases from V and 2 from J, leaving 8 bases between them. Germline V gives CDR1 LNHNV, CDR2 YYDKDF (reference sequence). The CDR3 spans 13 residues. Written as DNA, the CDR3 is TGTGCCACCAGCAAGTGGGGGCAAGAGACCCAGTACTTC. It yields the protein CATSKWGQETQYF.

The genes are TRBV11-2 and TRBJ1-1; D remains ambiguous. Germline-derived CDR1 and CDR2 are SGHAT and FQNNGV. V lost 5 bases, J lost 1 base, and 5 bases lay in between. This CDR3 is built from 12 residues. CDR3 sequence: CASSRGNTEAFF. Here the CDR3 DNA reads TGTGCCAGCAGCAGAGGGAACACTGAAGCTTTCTTT. Supplemented by reference TRBV11-2 and TRBJ1-1, the full variable domain reads EAGVAQSPRYKIIEKRQSVAFWCNPISGHATLYWYQQILGQGPKLLIQFQNNGVVDDSQLPKDRFSAERLKGVDSTLKIQPAKLEDSAVYLCASSRGNTEAFFGQGTRLTVV.

J is TRBJ2-5 and V is TRBV7-2, with 8 bases matching TRBD2. The germline V gene has CDR1 SGHTA and CDR2 FQGNSA. J gave up 2 bases and V 2 bases, and 10 bases lay outside the gene matches. The CDR3 runs 17 residues. As DNA, the CDR3 is TGTGCCAGCAGCTTACGATTCGGTAGCGGGAATCAAGAGACCCAGTACTTC. Translating gives CASSLRFGSGNQETQYF.

The chain links TRBV5-1 to TRBJ2-1; perhaps TRBD1 as D (5 bases). Germline assignment: CDR1 SGHRS and CDR2 YFSETQ. Trimming left V 0 bases short and J 3 bases short, with 10 bases between. CDR3 length: 15 amino acids. As DNA, the CDR3 is TGCGCCAGCAGCTTGGACCCCCAGGGCTACAATGAGCAGTTCTTC. This translates into CASSLDPQGYNEQFF.

CDR3 sequence: CASSILAEPRSEQYF. In DNA form, the CDR3 reads TGTGCCAGCAGCATACTAGCGGAGCCCAGGAGCGAGCAGTACTTC. This chain uses TRBV7-9 with TRBJ2-7; 8 nucleotides match TRBD2. The CDR3 extends over 15 amino acids. Germline loops: CDR1 SEHNR, CDR2 FQNEAQ (reference sequence). With V trimmed by 5 bases and J by 6 bases, 12 bases remained unmatched.

The gene calls are TRBV7-6 and TRBJ2-3; 9 nucleotides match TRBD2. With 5 bases clipped from V and 6 bases from J, the junction kept 12 bases outside the gene matches. The germline gives CDR1 SGHVS, CDR2 FNYEAQ. The CDR3 runs 16 residues. The DNA of the CDR3 is TGTGCCAGCAGCCCACACATTAGCGGGAGTGGGGATACGCAGTATTTT. This sequence encodes CASSPHISGSGDTQYF. Full variable domain (rest looked up from reference TRBV7-6 and TRBJ2-3): GAGVSQSPRYKVTKRGQDVALRCDPISGHVSLYWYRQALGQGPEFLTYFNYEAQQDKSGLPNDRFSAERPEGSISTLTIQRTEQRDSAMYRCASSPHISGSGDTQYFGPGTRLTVL.

The chain links TRBV28 to TRBJ2-7, with TRBD1 matching 7 bases. This CDR3 comprises 14 residues. Germline CDR1 MDHEN, CDR2 SYDVKM. V was clipped by 4 bases and J by 1 base; unmatched bases: 4. The CDR3 nucleotides read TGTGCCAGCAGTTCTGGGACAGCTTCCTACGAGCAGTACTTC. Translation: CASSSGTASYEQYF.

This clone was counted a few times. The chain couples TRBV20-1 to TRBJ2-7; tentative D call: TRBD1 (6 bases). The germline V gene encodes CDR1 DFQATT and CDR2 SNEGSKA (reference sequence). The V and J ends lost 7 bases and 6 bases respectively, with 13 bases between them. This CDR3 has 11 residues. The CDR3 region is CSEGGVSEQYF. The CDR3 DNA is TGCAGTGAAGGGGGAGTGTCCGAGCAGTACTTC.

This clone appeared once. V usage is TRBV19 and J usage is TRBJ2-3; TRBD1 or TRBD2 may be the D gene (6 bases each). This CDR3 region has 16 residues. CDR1 LNHDA and CDR2 SQIVND come from the germline V gene (reference sequence). Trimming left V 5 bases short and J 6 bases short, with 21 bases between. CDR3 sequence reads: CASSSKGGVARDTQYF. CDR3 bases: TGTGCCAGTAGTTCGAAGGGGGGAGTTGCTCGGGATACGCAGTATTTT.

This clone has a handful of counts. This chain links TRBV5-5 with TRBJ2-7; 11 bases match TRBD2. The V segment lost 4 bases and the J segment 6 bases; nucleotides outside the gene matches: 9. Per the germline V gene, CDR1 is SGHKS and CDR2 is YYEKEE (reference sequence). This CDR3 is 15 amino acids long. CDR3 residues: CASSPFGLAGPEQYF. CDR3 sequence (DNA): TGTGCCAGCAGCCCGTTCGGACTAGCGGGTCCCGAGCAGTACTTC.

The chain couples TRBV9 to TRBJ1-1; the match to TRBD1 covers 7 bases. The CDR3 covers 15 residues. V trimming: 0 bases; J trimming: 4 bases; junction bases outside the gene matches: 6. Germline V gives CDR1 SGDLS, CDR2 YYNGEE. The CDR3: CASSVAPDRVTEAFF. The CDR3 nucleotides are TGTGCCAGCAGCGTAGCTCCAGACAGGGTCACTGAAGCTTTCTTT.

This clone turned up a few times. CDR3 amino acids: CASSPPGRVEAFF. In DNA form, the CDR3 reads TGTGCCAGCTCACCACCGGGCAGGGTGGAAGCTTTCTTT. The rearrangement links TRBV18 to TRBJ1-1; D may be TRBD1 (5 bases). Germline values: CDR1 KGHSH, CDR2 LQKENI. V lost 0 bases and J lost 8, with 10 bases in between. The CDR3 is made up of 13 amino acids.

The chain couples TRBV9 to TRBJ1-1, with 10 nucleotides matching TRBD1. The trim removed 0 bases at V and 7 bases at J, leaving 6 bases unmatched. The CDR3 covers 15 residues. Germline CDR1 SGDLS, CDR2 YYNGEE. CDR3 sequence (DNA): TGTGCCAGCAGCGTAGATCCCGGGACAGGGGTTGAAGCTTTCTTT. Translating it yields CASSVDPGTGVEAFF.

This chain links TRBV10-3 with TRBJ2-2; 8 nucleotides agree with TRBD1. This CDR3 has 13 amino acids. Germline assignment: CDR1 ENHRY and CDR2 SYGVKD. Losses at the gene ends were 10 bases for V and 6 bases for J; bases not matched to a gene: 7. The CDR3 DNA follows: TGTGCCACCGGACAGGGTGGGCCCGGGGAGCTGTTTTTT. This gives the protein CATGQGGPGELFF.

This clone was counted between two and nine times. This chain uses TRBV4-1 with TRBJ2-6; D call uncertain. Looked up from germline, CDR1 is MGHRA and CDR2 is YSYEKL. There are 16 residues in the CDR3. V dropped 1 base and J dropped 0 bases, with 7 bases sitting between them. In DNA form, the CDR3 reads TGCGCCAGCAGCCAAGCCCCAGTCTCTGGGGCCAACGTCCTGACTTTC. Translating it yields CASSQAPVSGANVLTF.

The chain joins TRBV27 to TRBJ2-1; 7 positions agree with TRBD1. Unmatched junction bases numbered 9, after V lost 6 bases and J lost 4 bases. The CDR3 runs 15 residues. The germline V gene encodes CDR1 MNHEY and CDR2 SMNVEV (reference sequence). CDR3 coding DNA: TGTGCCAGCAGAAGGCACGGACAGGCTTACAATGAGCAGTTCTTC. Translated, it gives CASRRHGQAYNEQFF.